This T cell receptor beta chain is drawn from a study of vaccination effects on CD4 cells after COVID-19 (dated 2022 in TCRdb). Regarding the complete study: Post-vaccine samples across the study were collected a median of 72 days after the second dose, with a range of 14 to 241. In both COVID-19 convalescent patients and infection-naive vaccine recipients, the study compared SARS-CoV-2 spike-specific CD4+ TCR repertoires from before mRNA vaccination with those from after it. The full study included some eleven COVID-19 convalescent patients and a handful of SARS-CoV-2-naive healthy vaccine recipients. Cultures from other donors in the study were sequenced with the Oncomine TCR Beta short-read assay on an Illumina iSeq 100. The full study reports these points: The study was limited by a small number of convalescent patients, and early post-infection timepoints were lacking. At late post-vaccination timepoints, both infection-induced and vaccine-induced clones showed marked clonal contraction, consistent with waning T cell responses. In healthy vaccine recipients, vaccine-induced clones were almost all SARS-CoV-2 mono-reactive, with only 1 of 255 cross-reactive with common cold coronaviruses.

CDR1 and CDR2 were assigned from the germline V gene as MGHRA and YSYEKL. The CDR3 sequence holds 14 residues, the cysteine and phenylalanine included. Only the CDR3 DNA is retained, 42 bases long and in frame from the first base. V is shortened by 1 base, J by 3 bases, and the region joining them spans 9 bases. Libraries were prepared through the immunoSEQ multiplex PCR assay. DNA from the cultured, isolated CD4+ T cells was subjected to TCR beta CDR3 sequencing. The source study handled its data this way. Non-productive TCR sequences were removed and reads were trimmed to the CDR3 region, keeping CDR3s of at least 7 amino acids. The MANAFEST web app was used to identify antigen-specific clonotypes by comparing expansion in peptide wells with expansion in reference cultures. Positive clones required FDR<0.05 expansion versus reference and all other wells, odds ratio above 5, and frequency above 0.1% in two replicate wells. A clonotype was defined as cross-reactive if the clonotype was significantly expanded both in SARS-CoV-2 spike wells and in at least one common cold coronavirus spike condition. CDR3 similarity was assessed by Levenshtein distance using the stringdist R package, and unrooted trees were constructed with ape in R 3.6.1. TCRdb retrieved this table from immuneACCESS and kept in-frame rearrangements only. Not all clones are present; in checked studies, unresolved V genes account for under half, and no reason is known for the remainder. The DNA gave D and trimming, while V, J and clone size come from that table. The sample yields 30,000 or so clones; 65% to 80% were counted once. Jointly, the top ten make up approximately 8.8% of the sample.

This clone was found once. There is no known antigen for this receptor. No base qualities exist here, and no much larger clone lies one base off it. In the ViraFEST assay, PBMC were stimulated with viral peptide pools, and TCR sequencing was then used to find antigen-specific CD4+ T cell clonotypes based on their expansion. After approximately eleven days of culture, CD4+ T cells were isolated with the EasySep CD4+ T cell isolation kit. Two doses of either the BNT162b2 or the mRNA-1273 mRNA SARS-CoV-2 vaccine were administered to participants. None of the healthy vaccine recipients had a prior SARS-CoV-2 infection, which was confirmed by nucleocapsid antibody tests that came back negative both before and after vaccination. Approximately 2 million PBMC per well were cultured with 10 ug/ml peptides in IMDM containing approximately 4.7% human AB serum, roughly 9.5 IU/ml IL-2 and gentamicin. On days 3 and 7, half of the culture medium was replaced with fresh IL-2-containing medium. Unless otherwise noted, each peptide stimulation condition was cultured in triplicate wells. Using Ficoll-Paque Plus gradient centrifugation, PBMC were separated from whole blood and then either used fresh or cryopreserved at -140C. The overlapping peptide pools covered the spike proteins of SARS-CoV-2 and of the common cold coronaviruses HCoV-NL63, HCoV-OC43 and HCoV-229E. The QIAamp micro DNA kit was used to extract genomic DNA from the cultured CD4+ T cells.

Source: CD4+ T cells from PBMCs cultured with HCoV-NL63 spike peptides, taken after COVID-19 vaccination. Read against the paper, the sample's cell subset or site label means: HCoV-NL63 spike overlapping peptide pool stimulation. The source of this sequence is a human donor who received a COVID-19 vaccine. The rearrangement combines TRBV4-1 with TRBJ1-1; a confident D gene designation cannot be given. The DNA reads as follows: TGCGCCAGCAGCCAAGTGGGTGTTGACACTGAAGCTTTCTTT. Translated, it reads CASSQVGVDTEAFF.